This record concerns one TCR beta chain sequence. This entry is derived from a study of shared clonotypes between healthy human individuals. For unsorted PBMC, 300 ng DNA per replicate equaled 25,000 to 30,000 T cell genomes. Clones were read by immunoSEQ multiplex PCR, and TCRdb kept only the in-frame ones, dropping some. The sample holds about half a million clones, over 60% seen once. Germline trimming cut 4 bases from V and 5 bases from J; bases unmatched to any gene: 4. CDR1 SEHNR and CDR2 FQNEAQ come from the germline V gene (reference sequence). This CDR3 spans 14 amino acids. Sequenced sample: PBMCs. The TCR sequence derives from a woman aged 40-49 years in good health. Some clones in this sample may be carry-over from other donors' samples. V gene TRBV7-9 combines with J gene TRBJ2-7; 11 bases line up with TRBD1. CDR3 amino acids: CASSWTGGNDEQYF. CDR3 nucleotide sequence: TGTGCCAGCAGCTGGACAGGGGGCAACGACGAGCAGTACTTC. Using reference TRBV7-9 and TRBJ2-7 for the parts outside the CDR3, the full variable domain is DTGVSQNPRHKITKRGQNVTFRCDPISEHNRLYWYRQTLGQGPEFLTYFQNEAQLEKSRLLSDRFSAERPKGSFSTLEIQRTEQGDSAMYLCASSWTGGNDEQYFGPGTRLTVT.